The T cell receptor beta chain under discussion was sequenced for a study of identical twins' blood T cells. CDR1 is SGHVS and CDR2 is FNYEAQ in the germline V gene. The length of the CDR3 is 16 residues. J was trimmed by 5 bases and V by 5 bases; bases with no gene match: 12. Study results and caveats: Abundant TCRbeta CDR3s overlapped more between twins than with unrelated donors.

TCRdb called the 5' RACE reads again in MiXCR, with one record for every CDR3 protein. Among around 380,000 distinct CDR3 sequences, around 30% were seen once, and the ten largest hold about 6%. This clonotype appeared a few times. Its matching antigen is unknown. This receptor was obtained from a woman aged 18-49 years in good health. The source material was PBMCs. The chain has TRBV7-6 and TRBJ2-5, with 9 positions matching TRBD2. CDR3 sequence reads: CASSAQAGTSKETQYF. Here the CDR3 DNA reads TGTGCCAGCAGCGCTCAAGCCGGGACTAGCAAGGAGACCCAGTACTTC.